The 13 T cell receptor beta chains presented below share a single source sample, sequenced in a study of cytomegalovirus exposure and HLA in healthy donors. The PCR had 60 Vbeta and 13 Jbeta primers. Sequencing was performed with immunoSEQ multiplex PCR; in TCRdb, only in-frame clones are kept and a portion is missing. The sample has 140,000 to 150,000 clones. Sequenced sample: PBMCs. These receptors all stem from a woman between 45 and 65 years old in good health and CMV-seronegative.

The CDR3 DNA is TGTGCCATCAGGGAGGACGGGAGCAATCAGCCCCAGCATTTT. Translated, it gives CAIREDGSNQPQHF. The chain has TRBV10-3 and TRBJ1-5, with D hard to call. The CDR3 consists of 14 residues. Germline values: CDR1 ENHRY, CDR2 SYGVKD. V lost 6 bases to trimming and J lost 1 base, with 10 bases between them.

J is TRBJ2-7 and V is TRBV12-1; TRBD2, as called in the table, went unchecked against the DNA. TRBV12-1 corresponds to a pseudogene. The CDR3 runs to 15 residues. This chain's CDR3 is CASSFQKAGPVEQYF. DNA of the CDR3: TGTGCCAGCAGCTTTCAAAAAGCGGGACCAGTGGAGCAGTACTTC.

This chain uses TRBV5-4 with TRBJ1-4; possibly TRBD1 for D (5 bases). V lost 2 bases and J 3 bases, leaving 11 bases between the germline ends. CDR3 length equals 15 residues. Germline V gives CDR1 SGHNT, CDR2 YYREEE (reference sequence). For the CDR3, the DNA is TGTGCCAGCAGCTTCGGGGGTAACTCTAATGAAAAACTGTTTTTT. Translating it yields CASSFGGNSNEKLFF.

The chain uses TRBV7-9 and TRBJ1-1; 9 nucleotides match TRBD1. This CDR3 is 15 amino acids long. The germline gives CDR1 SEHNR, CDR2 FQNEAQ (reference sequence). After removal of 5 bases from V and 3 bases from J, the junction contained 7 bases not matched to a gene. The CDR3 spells CASSRSRTGDTEAFF. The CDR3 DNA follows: TGTGCCAGCAGCCGGAGCAGGACAGGGGACACTGAAGCTTTCTTT.

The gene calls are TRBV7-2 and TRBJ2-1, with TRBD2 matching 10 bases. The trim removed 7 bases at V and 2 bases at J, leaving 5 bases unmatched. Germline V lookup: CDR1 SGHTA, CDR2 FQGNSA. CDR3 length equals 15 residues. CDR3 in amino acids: CASNPTSGTYNEQFF. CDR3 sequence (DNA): TGTGCCAGCAACCCCACTAGCGGGACCTACAATGAGCAGTTCTTC.

The CDR3 DNA reads TGTGCCAGCAGCGCAGGGGTTGACACTGAAGCTTTCTTT. This gives the protein CASSAGVDTEAFF. The chain joins TRBV9 to TRBJ1-1, with D possibly matching TRBD1 (6 bases). The CDR3 runs to 13 residues. Per the germline V gene, CDR1 is SGDLS and CDR2 is YYNGEE. The germline V and J ends were trimmed by 3 bases and 3 bases, with 9 bases remaining between them.

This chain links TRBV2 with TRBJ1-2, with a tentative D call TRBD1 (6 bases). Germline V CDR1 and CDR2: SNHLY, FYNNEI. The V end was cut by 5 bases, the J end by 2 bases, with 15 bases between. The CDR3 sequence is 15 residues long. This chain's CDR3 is CASSPLGQRNYGYTF. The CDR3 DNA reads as TGTGCCAGCAGTCCCCTTGGACAGCGGAACTATGGCTACACCTTC.

This CDR3 reads CASSPGPRETQYF. For the CDR3, the DNA is TGTGCCAGTAGTCCGGGTCCCCGGGAGACCCAGTACTTC. The chain uses TRBV19 and TRBJ2-5; D not resolved. The CDR3 totals 13 residues. Trimming shortened V by 5 bases and J by 5 bases, and 12 bases separated the two germline ends. The germline CDR1 and CDR2 sequences are LNHDA and SQIVND (reference sequence).

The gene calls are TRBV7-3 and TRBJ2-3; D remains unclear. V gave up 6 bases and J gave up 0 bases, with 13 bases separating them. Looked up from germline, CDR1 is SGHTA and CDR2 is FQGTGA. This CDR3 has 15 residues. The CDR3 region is CASRPTSSSTDTQYF. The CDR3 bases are TGTGCCAGCAGACCCACATCCTCTAGCACAGATACGCAGTATTTT.

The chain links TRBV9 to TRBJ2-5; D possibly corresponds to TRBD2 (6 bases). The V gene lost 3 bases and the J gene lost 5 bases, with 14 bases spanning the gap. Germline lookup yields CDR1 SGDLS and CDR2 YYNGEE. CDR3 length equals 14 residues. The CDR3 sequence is CASSEGGSGETQYF. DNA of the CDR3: TGTGCCAGCAGCGAGGGAGGCTCGGGGGAGACCCAGTACTTC.

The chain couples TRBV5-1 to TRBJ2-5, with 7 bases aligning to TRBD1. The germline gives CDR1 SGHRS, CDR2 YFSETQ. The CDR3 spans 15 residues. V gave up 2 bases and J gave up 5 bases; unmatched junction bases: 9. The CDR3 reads CASSFRDSSRETQYF. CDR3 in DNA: TGCGCCAGCAGCTTTCGGGACAGTTCCCGGGAGACCCAGTACTTC.

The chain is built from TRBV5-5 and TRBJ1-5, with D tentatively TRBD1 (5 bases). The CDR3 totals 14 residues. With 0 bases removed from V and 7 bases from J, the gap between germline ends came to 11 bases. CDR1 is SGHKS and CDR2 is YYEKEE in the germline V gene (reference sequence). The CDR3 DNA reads TGTGCCAGCAGCTTGGTATGGGGGGACCAGCCCCAGCATTTT. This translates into CASSLVWGDQPQHF.

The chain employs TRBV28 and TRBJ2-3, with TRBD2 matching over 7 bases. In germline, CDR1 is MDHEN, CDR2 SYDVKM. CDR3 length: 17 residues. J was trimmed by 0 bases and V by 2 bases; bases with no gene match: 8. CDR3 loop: CASSLPLAGASTDTQYF. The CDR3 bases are TGTGCCAGCAGTTTACCTCTGGCGGGAGCTAGCACAGATACGCAGTATTTT.